What follows are 7 T cell receptor beta chains derived from one specimen sequenced in a study of blood T cell repertoires in COVID-19. Here immunoSEQ multiplex PCR was the method, and the copy in TCRdb shows in-frame clones only, minus some. The sample gives some 160,000 clones, around 89% of which show up once; about 2.1% is in the top ten. The sample was peripheral blood. The receptors stem from a man aged 50-59 years who had recovered from COVID-19.

The V and J genes are TRBV7-2 and TRBJ2-3, with TRBD2 matching over 13 bases. Trimming cost V 5 bases and J 1 base; bases outside gene matches: 3. The CDR3 consists of 16 residues. The germline V gene encodes CDR1 SGHTA and CDR2 FQGNSA. For the CDR3, the DNA is TGTGCCAGCAGCCCTGGGACTAGCGGGGGCACAGATACGCAGTATTTT. Its translation: CASSPGTSGGTDTQYF.

V is TRBV19 and J is TRBJ2-1; 7 bases align to TRBD2. Germline CDR1 is LNHDA and CDR2 is SQIVND (reference sequence). The CDR3 spans 13 residues. Germline trimming cut 7 bases from V and 6 bases from J; bases unmatched to any gene: 6. CDR3 sequence reads: CASNSGSLNEQFF. In DNA form, the CDR3 reads TGTGCCAGTAATAGCGGGTCCCTCAATGAGCAGTTCTTC.

The V call is TRBV4-3, the J call TRBJ2-3, with D unresolved. The germline V and J ends were trimmed by 0 bases and 5 bases, with 12 bases remaining between them. Germline CDR1 reads LGHNA; CDR2 reads YSLEER. This CDR3 contains 15 residues. The CDR3 bases are TGCGCCAGCAGCCAAGATTATACCCACGGAGATACGCAGTATTTT. It is translated as CASSQDYTHGDTQYF.

The CDR3 here is CASSPGAGRPDTQYF. In DNA, the CDR3 is TGTGCCAGCAGTCCTGGCGCGGGAAGGCCAGATACGCAGTATTTT. This sequence joins TRBV9 and TRBJ2-3; maybe TRBD2 (6 bases). The CDR3 runs to 15 residues. Trimming took 5 bases from V and 4 from J, leaving 17 bases between them. Germline CDR1 SGDLS, CDR2 YYNGEE.

This chain links TRBV19 with TRBJ2-7; TRBD1 agrees at 9 bases. The germline V gene has CDR1 LNHDA and CDR2 SQIVND (reference sequence). CDR3 length equals 15 residues. J gave up 4 bases and V 5 bases, and 9 bases lay outside the gene matches. CDR3 protein: CASSPWTGARYEQYF. The CDR3 coding sequence is TGTGCCAGTAGTCCTTGGACAGGGGCCCGATACGAGCAGTACTTC.

This rearrangement joins TRBV9 to TRBJ2-2; 9 nucleotides agree with TRBD1. J gave up 5 bases and V 0 bases, and 11 bases lay outside the gene matches. Germline-derived CDR1 and CDR2 are SGDLS and YYNGEE. The length of the CDR3 is 18 residues. The CDR3 loop reads CASSVAPPTGGNTGELFF. The CDR3 coding sequence is TGTGCCAGCAGCGTAGCCCCCCCTACAGGGGGCAATACCGGGGAGCTGTTTTTT.

This chain joins TRBV2 and TRBJ2-3; TRBD2 agrees at 12 bases. With V trimmed by 2 bases and J by 6 bases, 3 bases remained unmatched. The CDR3 has 15 residues. Germline V lookup: CDR1 SNHLY, CDR2 FYNNEI. The DNA of the CDR3 is TGTGCCAGCAGTGAACTAGCGGGAGGGGGGGATACGCAGTATTTT. Translation: CASSELAGGGDTQYF. Complete variable domain (other parts from reference TRBV2 and TRBJ2-3): EPEVTQTPSHQVTQMGQEVILRCVPISNHLYFYWYRQILGQKVEFLVSFYNNEISEKSEIFDDQFSVERPDGSNFTLKIRSTKLEDSAMYFCASSELAGGGDTQYFGPGTRLTVL.